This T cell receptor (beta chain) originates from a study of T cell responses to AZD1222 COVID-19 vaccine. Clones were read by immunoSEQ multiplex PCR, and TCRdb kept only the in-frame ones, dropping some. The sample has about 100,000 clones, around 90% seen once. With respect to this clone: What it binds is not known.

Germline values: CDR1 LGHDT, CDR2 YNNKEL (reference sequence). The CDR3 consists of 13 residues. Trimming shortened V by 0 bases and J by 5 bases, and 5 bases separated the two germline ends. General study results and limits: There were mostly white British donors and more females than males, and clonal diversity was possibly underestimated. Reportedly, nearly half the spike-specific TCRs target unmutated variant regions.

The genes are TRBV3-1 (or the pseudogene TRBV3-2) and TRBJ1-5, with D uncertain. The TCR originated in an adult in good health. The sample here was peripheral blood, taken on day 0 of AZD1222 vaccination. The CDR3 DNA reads TGTGCCAGCAGCCAAGATCTTGATCAGCCCCAGCATTTT. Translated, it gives CASSQDLDQPQHF.